This TCR beta chain stems from a study of T cell responses to AZD1222 COVID-19 vaccine. Looking at the study overall: Doses given second, at about 4 or about 12 weeks, were pooled. Study-wide findings and caveats: Two AZD1222 doses significantly raised spike-specific TCR breadth and depth over controls. Of spike-specific TCRs, nearly half reportedly target regions left unmutated in variants. There were vaccine-associated CD4 TCRs across spike, dominant at 160-218 and 743-854.

Sequenced by immunoSEQ multiplex PCR; TCRdb stores in-frame clones only, minus some. This table has over 110,000 clones, roughly 92% appearing once. About this clone itself: The antigen is unknown.

With 5 bases clipped from V and 1 base from J, the junction kept 8 bases outside the gene matches. Per the germline V gene, CDR1 is MNHEY and CDR2 is SMNVEV (reference sequence). The CDR3 contains 15 residues. The source is an adult in good health. The specimen was peripheral blood, collected on day 0 of AZD1222 vaccination. V gene TRBV27 combines with J gene TRBJ2-7; 7 bases line up with TRBD1. In DNA, the CDR3 is TGTGCCAGCAGTAAGGGACAGAGCTCATCCTACGAGCAGTACTTC. This translates into CASSKGQSSSYEQYF.